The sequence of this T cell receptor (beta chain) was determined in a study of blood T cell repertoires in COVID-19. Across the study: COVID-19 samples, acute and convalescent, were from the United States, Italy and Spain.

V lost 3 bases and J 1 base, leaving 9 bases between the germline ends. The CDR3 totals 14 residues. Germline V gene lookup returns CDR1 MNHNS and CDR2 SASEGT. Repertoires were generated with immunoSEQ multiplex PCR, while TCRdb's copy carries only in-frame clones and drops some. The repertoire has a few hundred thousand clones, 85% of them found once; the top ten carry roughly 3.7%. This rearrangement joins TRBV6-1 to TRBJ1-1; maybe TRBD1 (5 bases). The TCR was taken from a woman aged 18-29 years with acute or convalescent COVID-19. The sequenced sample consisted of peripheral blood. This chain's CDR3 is CASSDPTENTEAFF. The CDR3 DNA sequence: TGTGCCAGCAGTGATCCGACAGAGAACACTGAAGCTTTCTTT.